This T cell receptor (beta chain) was sequenced during a study of T cells after yellow fever vaccination. V was shortened by 4 bases and J by 1 base, with 11 bases between the two germline ends. This CDR3 contains 15 residues. The germline CDR1 and CDR2 sequences are ENHRY and SYGVKD. One entry per CDR3 protein, called by TCRdb with MiXCR from the 5' RACE reads. This table holds about 140,000 distinct CDR3 sequences, approximately 6.6% found once. The V gene is TRBV10-3, the J gene TRBJ1-3; D is undetermined. Here the sequenced sample was CD4+ T cells sorted from PBMCs, taken 10 days after the yellow fever booster vaccination. The TCR sequence derives from a man aged 30 to 39 who received the YFV17D yellow fever vaccine. CDR3 sequence reads: CAISGRESSGNTIYF. DNA of the CDR3: TGTGCCATCAGTGGACGGGAGTCTTCTGGAAACACCATATATTTT.